These 7 T cell receptor beta chains came from one sample sequenced in a study of blood T cell repertoires in COVID-19 (TCRdb year 2020). The library relied on the immunoSEQ multiplex PCR assay. TCRdb obtained this table from immuneACCESS and retained in-frame rearrangements with V and J assigned. These tables miss some clones; where compared with another copy, unresolved V genes account for less than half of the shortfall, and the remainder is unexplained. The sample table holds about 99,000 clones, of which roughly 84% were seen once. Together, the top ten hold about 2% of the sample. The specimen sequenced was peripheral blood. The receptors shown here come from a man aged 70-80 years with active or convalescent COVID-19.

This rearrangement joins TRBV28 to TRBJ1-5, with 7 bases that match TRBD1. Per the germline V gene, CDR1 is MDHEN and CDR2 is SYDVKM. J lost 2 bases, V lost 4 bases, and 8 bases had no gene match. The CDR3 has 16 residues. In DNA, the CDR3 is TGTGCCAGCAGTTCATTGGGACAGTGGGGCAATCAGCCCCAGCATTTT. Its translation is CASSSLGQWGNQPQHF.

The rearrangement uses TRBV4-1 and TRBJ2-3; 8 bases match TRBD2. The CDR3 is made up of 14 amino acids. In germline, CDR1 is MGHRA, CDR2 YSYEKL. The V segment lost 4 bases and the J segment 3 bases; nucleotides outside the gene matches: 3. The CDR3 DNA reads TGCGCCAGCAGCCTCGGGGGGGGTACAGATACGCAGTATTTT. Encoded protein: CASSLGGGTDTQYF.

The rearrangement joins TRBV3-1 (or the pseudogene TRBV3-2) to TRBJ2-1; D remains unclear. This CDR3 is built from 12 residues. The germline CDR1 and CDR2 sequences are LGHDT and YNNKEL (reference sequence). Trimming stripped 6 bases from V and 10 bases from J, with 13 bases between. CDR3 coding DNA: TGTGCCAGCAGTCGAACACCGGAGGAGCAGTTCTTC. It specifies CASSRTPEEQFF.

The chain uses TRBV5-1 and TRBJ1-4; TRBD1 agrees at 7 bases. Germline loops: CDR1 SGHRS, CDR2 YFSETQ. The junction had 13 bases not matched to a gene; V was cut back by 8 bases and J by 3 bases. The CDR3 spans 16 residues. The DNA of the CDR3 is TGCGCCAGTCGGCCGACAGGGAGTAATGCTAATGAAAAACTGTTTTTT. Translation: CASRPTGSNANEKLFF.

The sample holds one count of this clone. The rearrangement links TRBV28 to TRBJ1-4, with D possibly being TRBD1 (5 bases). Between the trimmed V and J ends, which lost 5 bases and 0 bases, there was a span of 10 bases. CDR1 and CDR2 from the germline V gene are MDHEN and SYDVKM. The CDR3 contains 15 residues. The chain's CDR3 is CASSLGGATNEKLFF. The CDR3 DNA sequence: TGTGCCAGCAGTCTGGGGGGGGCAACTAATGAAAAACTGTTTTTT.

This sequence joins TRBV28 and TRBJ2-7, with 9 positions matching TRBD1. CDR1 MDHEN and CDR2 SYDVKM come from the germline V gene. The CDR3 contains 16 residues. J was trimmed by 6 bases and V by 6 bases; bases with no gene match: 15. CDR3 in DNA: TGTGCCAGCAGACCCCCCTCGGGGACAGGGAAGGGCGAGCAGTACTTC. This encodes CASRPPSGTGKGEQYF.

V and J are TRBV7-2 and TRBJ1-2, with 10 bases matching TRBD1. This CDR3 comprises 14 residues. Germline V gene data show CDR1 as SGHTA and CDR2 as FQGNSA. With 7 bases clipped from V and 3 bases from J, the junction kept 5 bases outside the gene matches. The CDR3 nucleotides read TGTGCCAGCACCTCCGGGACAGGGGACTATGGCTACACCTTC. Translation: CASTSGTGDYGYTF.